A selection of T cell receptor beta chains follows, all from one sample in a study of cytomegalovirus exposure and HLA in healthy donors. Data came from immunoSEQ multiplex PCR; TCRdb stores just in-frame clones and leaves some out. Among about 160,000 clones listed, approximately 88% were seen once. Sequenced input: PBMCs. The receptor source for this set is a woman aged 18-35 years in good health and CMV-seronegative. CDR3s include the opening cysteine and the closing phenylalanine or tryptophan. A D gene is named only where the DNA matches it firmly. A row's size may be missing; if present it is once, few, many or a size class.

cdr3_nt cdr3_aa j_call d_call clone_size cdr3_length v_call
TGTGCCAGCAGTTCGACAGGGTATGGCTACACCTTC CASSSTGYGYTF TRBJ1-2 TRBD1 NA 12 TRBV28
TGTGCCAGCAGCTTGTCAACAGGGCCCTACGAGCAGTACTTC CASSLSTGPYEQYF TRBJ2-7 NA once 14 TRBV11-1
TGTGCCAGCAGCGGGGGGGTTTACAATGAGCAGTTCTTC CASSGGVYNEQFF TRBJ2-1 TRBD2 NA 13 TRBV7-9
TGTGCCAGCAGTTACCTAGAGACCCAGTACTTC CASSYLETQYF TRBJ2-5 NA NA 11 TRBV6-6
TGTGCCAGCAGTATGACAGGGGTCTCTGAAGCTTTCTTT CASSMTGVSEAFF TRBJ1-1 TRBD1 NA 13 TRBV28
TGTGCCAGTTCAACAGGGGGCACCGGGGAGCTGTTTTTT CASSTGGTGELFF TRBJ2-2 TRBD1 NA 13 TRBV19
TGTGCCAGCAGCTTACGGGTTAGCTCCTACAATGAGCAGTTCTTC CASSLRVSSYNEQFF TRBJ2-1 NA medium-sized 15 TRBV7-9
TGCAGCGTTGTATTTCCAGATGAGGGCACTGAAGCTTTCTTT CSVVFPDEGTEAFF TRBJ1-1 NA NA 14 TRBV29-1
TGTGCCAGCAGTTACGGACAGGGGACTTGGAAACTGTTTTTT CASSYGQGTWKLFF TRBJ1-4 TRBD1 few 14 TRBV6-6
TGCGCCAGCAGCCGGCTACCTGAGGGGGGGTTCTACGAGCAGTACTTC CASSRLPEGGFYEQYF TRBJ2-7 NA NA 16 TRBV4-1
TGTGCCAGCAGTTTAGTCCGGAGATCTGGGACCCAGTACTTC CASSLVRRSGTQYF TRBJ2-5 NA once 14 TRBV28
TGTGCCAGCACCCTAGACAGGGGTCAGCCCCAGCATTTT CASTLDRGQPQHF TRBJ1-5 TRBD1 once 13 TRBV7-2
TGTGCCAGCCTCACGATAGAACAGCCGTATGGCTACACCTTC CASLTIEQPYGYTF TRBJ1-2 NA once 14 TRBV6-5
TGTTCCAGCAGCCCGATCGGCGGGATTAAAGAGACCCAGTACTTC CSSSPIGGIKETQYF TRBJ2-5 NA NA 15 TRBV7-9
TGTGCCAGCAGCTTAGATCGGGGGGGTGGTCAGCCCCAGCATTTT CASSLDRGGGQPQHF TRBJ1-5 NA NA 15 TRBV11-2
TGTGCCAGCAGCTTAAAGAACAGGGGCTCTGGAAACACCATATATTTT CASSLKNRGSGNTIYF TRBJ1-3 TRBD1 NA 16 TRBV5-4
TGCGCCAGCAGCTTGGCTGGGACAGGGCCCAATGAGCAGTTCTTC CASSLAGTGPNEQFF TRBJ2-1 TRBD1 NA 15 TRBV5-1
TGTGCCAGCTCACCACCGTTACTAAACCGGGACACAGATACGCAGTATTTT CASSPPLLNRDTDTQYF TRBJ2-3 NA NA 17 TRBV18